This TCR beta chain was retrieved from a study of tumor-infiltrating lymphocytes in primary liver carcinoma. RNA was extracted from whole blood without cell sorting, alongside germline DNA. V lost 0 bases and J lost 0, with 10 bases in between. CDR3 length: 15 residues. CDR1 is SGHNT and CDR2 is YYREEE in the germline V gene (reference sequence). With regard to this clonotype: Its antigen is not known.

Making TCR beta cDNA involved 400 to 600 ng total RNA and a constant-region primer. Construction of TCR beta libraries relied on three successive nested multiplex PCR rounds employing slightly modified ARM-PCR. Each of the first two PCR rounds ran approximately 9 cycles with TRBV1-TRBV30 forward and C-beta reverse primers. MiXCR was run by TCRdb on the multiplex PCR reads, yielding one entry per CDR3 protein. The sample has about 300,000 distinct CDR3 sequences; 65% are singletons. Findings and caveats of the study: Significantly greater top-250-clone fractions characterized tumors relative to blood (p = 0.039).

The sample comprised peripheral blood. The receptor was derived from a man aged 35 to 55 with primary liver carcinoma and hepatitis B virus infection. V gene TRBV5-4 combines with J gene TRBJ2-7, with D uncertain. The CDR3 region has the DNA TGTGCCAGCAGCTTGGGAAAGTGTCCCTCCTACGAGCAGTACTTC. As protein: CASSLGKCPSYEQYF.